The 32 T cell receptor beta chains presented below share a single source sample, sequenced in a study of blood T cell repertoires in COVID-19. Only in-frame clones appear in the TCRdb table, and some are missing; sequencing was by immunoSEQ multiplex PCR. The table lists about 290,000 clones, over 85% of them singletons. The sample comprised peripheral blood. The receptors here all came from a woman aged 25 to 39 with COVID-19, enrolled during active disease.

The V and J genes are TRBV5-1 and TRBJ2-1, with 9 positions matching TRBD2. Germline CDR1 reads SGHRS; CDR2 reads YFSETQ. This CDR3 spans 15 amino acids. The V segment lost 4 bases and the J segment 5 bases; nucleotides outside the gene matches: 7. The CDR3 is CASSLFSGGHNEQFF. Written as DNA, the CDR3 is TGCGCCAGCAGCCTTTTTAGCGGGGGACACAATGAGCAGTTCTTC. Full variable domain (remainder filled in from reference TRBV5-1 and TRBJ2-1): KAGVTQTPRYLIKTRGQQVTLSCSPISGHRSVSWYQQTPGQGLQFLFEYFSETQRNKGNFPGRFSGRQFSNSRSEMNVSTLELGDSALYLCASSLFSGGHNEQFFGPGTRLTVL.

V and J are TRBV6-5 and TRBJ1-2; no clear D gene. CDR1 is MNHEY, CDR2 SVGAGI, per germline. Trimming removed 5 bases from V and 8 bases from J, with 15 bases in between. The CDR3 totals 13 residues. CDR3 DNA: TGTGCCAGCAGTCCAACCAGCCCCGGGGGCTACACCTTC. Translation: CASSPTSPGGYTF.

This clone was observed once. V gene TRBV5-4 combines with J gene TRBJ2-1; 16 bases align to TRBD2. The CDR3 extends over 18 amino acids. V trimming: 4 bases; J trimming: 4 bases; junction bases outside the gene matches: 8. CDR1 is SGHNT, CDR2 YYREEE, per germline (reference sequence). The CDR3 DNA reads TGTGCCAGCAGCCCGGGGACTAGCGGGGGGGCCTGGTACAATGAGCAGTTCTTC. Its protein product is CASSPGTSGGAWYNEQFF.

V and J are TRBV18 and TRBJ2-7; D remains ambiguous. Germline V gene sequence: CDR1 KGHSH, CDR2 LQKENI. The length of the CDR3 is 15 residues. Trimming shortened V by 3 bases and J by 0 bases, and 12 bases separated the two germline ends. The CDR3 coding sequence is TGTGCCAGCTCACCTGTCTCATCTAGCTCCTACGAGCAGTACTTC. Amino acids: CASSPVSSSSYEQYF. The whole variable domain, filled in from reference TRBV18 and TRBJ2-7, reads NAGVMQNPRHLVRRRGQEARLRCSPMKGHSHVYWYRQLPEEGLKFMVYLQKENIIDESGMPKERFSAEFPKEGPSILRIQQVVRGDSAAYFCASSPVSSSSYEQYFGPGTRLTVT.

The chain is built from TRBV6-6 and TRBJ1-5; D may be TRBD1 (5 bases). This CDR3 is built from 15 residues. CDR1 is MNHNY, CDR2 SVGAGI, per germline (reference sequence). Trimming shortened V by 6 bases and J by 7 bases, and 19 bases separated the two germline ends. CDR3 sequence: CASSYRRGERQPQHF. DNA for the CDR3: TGTGCCAGCAGCTACAGGCGGGGAGAGCGGCAGCCCCAGCATTTT.

As DNA, the CDR3 is TGTGCCAGCAGACCTTATAGGGGACAGGGTGAAAAACTGTTTTTT. It specifies CASRPYRGQGEKLFF. The chain couples TRBV11-2 to TRBJ1-4; 9 positions agree with TRBD1. The CDR3 has 15 residues. The V gene end was trimmed by 6 bases and the J gene end by 7 bases; junction bases not matched to a gene: 9. CDR1 and CDR2 from the germline V gene are SGHAT and FQNNGV.

The chain has TRBV19 and TRBJ1-2; no clear D gene. V dropped 3 bases and J dropped 4 bases, with 9 bases sitting between them. Germline V lookup: CDR1 LNHDA, CDR2 SQIVND (reference sequence). The CDR3 covers 13 residues. In DNA, the CDR3 is TGTGCCAGTAGTATGCAGACTTTCTATGGCTACACCTTC. Encoded protein: CASSMQTFYGYTF. Filled out from reference TRBV19 and TRBJ1-2, the complete variable domain reads DGGITQSPKYLFRKEGQNVTLSCEQNLNHDAMYWYRQDPGQGLRLIYYSQIVNDFQKGDIAEGYSVSREKKESFPLTVTSAQKNPTAFYLCASSMQTFYGYTFGSGTRLTVV.

This chain uses TRBV5-1 with TRBJ1-1, with D unresolved. V was clipped by 3 bases and J by 10 bases, with 16 bases between them. Germline CDR1 is SGHRS and CDR2 is YFSETQ. The CDR3 contains 13 residues. The CDR3 region has the DNA TGCGCCAGCAGCTCACCCTCACAGAGTAGAGCTTTCTTT. Its translation: CASSSPSQSRAFF.

V and J are TRBV21-1 and TRBJ2-7; the DNA was not compared with TRBD1, the D call given in the table. TRBV21-1 is termed a pseudogene. CDR3 length: 15 amino acids. CDR3 sequence: CASRPRIQGAYEQYF. The DNA of the CDR3 is TGTGCCAGCAGACCCAGAATTCAGGGGGCCTACGAGCAGTACTTC.

The chain links TRBV7-9 to TRBJ2-3, with D perhaps matching TRBD1 (6 bases). The CDR3 covers 14 residues. Deletions cut 0 bases from V and 6 bases from J, with 10 bases between. Germline-derived CDR1 and CDR2 are SEHNR and FQNEAQ (reference sequence). CDR3 nucleotides: TGTGCCAGCAGCTTAGCGCAGGGGACGGATACGCAGTATTTT. This gives the protein CASSLAQGTDTQYF.

This clone appeared a single time. This chain uses TRBV28 with TRBJ2-3, with 8 nucleotides matching TRBD2. The germline V gene has CDR1 MDHEN and CDR2 SYDVKM. J lost 5 bases, V lost 5 bases, and 9 bases had no gene match. The CDR3 has 15 amino acids. The CDR3 DNA reads TGTGCCAGCAGTCCCGTCGGGGGGGCAGTAGATACGCAGTATTTT. Encoded protein: CASSPVGGAVDTQYF.

V gene TRBV10-3 combines with J gene TRBJ2-1, with a possible D match to TRBD2 (5 bases). This CDR3 has 13 residues. Trimming took 2 bases from V and 10 from J, leaving 12 bases between them. Germline CDR1 and CDR2: ENHRY and SYGVKD. CDR3 amino acids: CAISEPTRNEQFF. The CDR3 DNA is TGTGCCATCAGTGAGCCCACTAGGAACGAGCAGTTCTTC.

This clone appeared a single time. The chain is built from TRBV4-1 and TRBJ2-1; tentatively, D is TRBD1 (6 bases). Germline V lookup: CDR1 MGHRA, CDR2 YSYEKL. V lost 5 bases and J 2 bases, leaving 13 bases between the germline ends. This CDR3 is built from 15 residues. The DNA for the CDR3 is TGCGCCAGCAGCATCCGAGGGGACACCTACAATGAGCAGTTCTTC. Its translation is CASSIRGDTYNEQFF.

The V and J genes are TRBV5-1 and TRBJ1-6; 12 bases agree with TRBD1. From germline, CDR1 is SGHRS and CDR2 YFSETQ. This CDR3 spans 14 amino acids. Trimming cost V 3 bases and J 9 bases; bases outside gene matches: 1. Here the CDR3 DNA reads TGCGCCAGCAGCTGGGACAGGGGGCTTTCACCCCTCCACTTT. Its translation is CASSWDRGLSPLHF.

This chain connects TRBV4-1 to TRBJ2-7; D unclear. CDR1 MGHRA and CDR2 YSYEKL come from the germline V gene. The germline V and J ends were trimmed by 1 base and 1 base, with 14 bases remaining between them. The CDR3 runs to 16 residues. The CDR3 sequence is CASSQVSDSPSYEQYF. The CDR3 nucleotides read TGCGCCAGCAGCCAAGTAAGCGACTCCCCGTCCTACGAGCAGTACTTC.

This clone was recorded a few times. This sequence joins TRBV5-6 and TRBJ1-4; 7 bases fit TRBD1. The CDR3 loop spans 14 amino acids. Germline trimming cut 4 bases from V and 6 bases from J; bases unmatched to any gene: 6. The germline V gene encodes CDR1 SGHDT and CDR2 YYEEEE. In DNA form, the CDR3 reads TGTGCCAGCAGCGTCGGGACAGAGTATGAAAAACTGTTTTTT. Residues: CASSVGTEYEKLFF.

The genes are TRBV9 and TRBJ2-3, with 8 bases that match TRBD2. V lost 4 bases and J lost 4; bases outside the gene matches: 14. Germline CDR1 reads SGDLS; CDR2 reads YYNGEE. This CDR3 region has 17 residues. CDR3 amino acids: CASSPHPSGLAADTQYF. DNA for the CDR3: TGTGCCAGCAGCCCCCACCCTTCCGGACTAGCAGCAGATACGCAGTATTTT.

The J gene is TRBJ1-2, the V gene TRBV5-4, with 10 bases lining up with TRBD1. This CDR3 comprises 15 residues. V shed 6 bases and J 7 bases; nucleotides not matched to a gene: 12. CDR1 SGHNT and CDR2 YYREEE come from the germline V gene (reference sequence). The CDR3 protein is CASTPPGTGVFGYTF. The CDR3 DNA is TGTGCCAGCACCCCACCCGGGACAGGGGTCTTTGGCTACACCTTC.

The V and J genes are TRBV5-4 and TRBJ1-2, with a weak D call TRBD1 (6 bases). The CDR3 runs 15 residues. V shed 3 bases and J shed 1 base, with 13 bases lying between them. From germline, CDR1 is SGHNT and CDR2 YYREEE (reference sequence). CDR3 sequence: CASSSRTANNYGYTF. CDR3 bases: TGTGCCAGCAGCTCGAGGACAGCCAATAACTATGGCTACACCTTC.

The chain is built from TRBV4-1 and TRBJ2-2; no firm D call. The CDR3 contains 13 residues. The germline V gene has CDR1 MGHRA and CDR2 YSYEKL. With 6 bases removed from V and 7 bases from J, the gap between germline ends came to 12 bases. Written as DNA, the CDR3 is TGCGCCAGCAGGGCACCAGGCTTCGGGGAGCTGTTTTTT. It codes for CASRAPGFGELFF.

The chain uses TRBV3-1 (or the pseudogene TRBV3-2) and TRBJ2-5; weak D call: TRBD2 (6 bases). This CDR3 contains 15 residues. CDR1 is LGHDT, CDR2 YNNKEL, per germline (reference sequence). The germline V and J ends were trimmed by 0 bases and 5 bases, with 13 bases remaining between them. The CDR3 spells CASSQEWGVGETQYF. In nucleotides, the CDR3 is TGTGCCAGCAGCCAAGAGTGGGGGGTTGGGGAGACCCAGTACTTC.

This clone was recorded a few times. The rearrangement uses TRBV27 and TRBJ2-2; possibly TRBD2 for D (6 bases). V lost 8 bases and J lost 0, with 13 bases in between. This CDR3 spans 15 amino acids. Germline CDR1 and CDR2: MNHEY and SMNVEV (reference sequence). This CDR3 reads CASSRRDTNTGELFF. As DNA, the CDR3 is TGTGCCAGCTCGCGGAGGGATACGAACACCGGGGAGCTGTTTTTT.

The genes are TRBV19 and TRBJ1-2; 11 bases are a match to TRBD1. CDR3 length: 13 residues. V gave up 7 bases and J gave up 6 bases; unmatched junction bases: 4. The germline V gene has CDR1 LNHDA and CDR2 SQIVND (reference sequence). The CDR3 sequence: CASNPDRGHGYTF. CDR3 coding DNA: TGTGCCAGTAACCCGGACAGGGGGCATGGCTACACCTTC.

V usage is TRBV10-3 and J usage is TRBJ2-4; the D gene is possibly TRBD1 (6 bases). The CDR3 sequence is 15 residues long. Trimming shortened V by 3 bases and J by 1 base, and 10 bases separated the two germline ends. Germline V lookup: CDR1 ENHRY, CDR2 SYGVKD. CDR3 residues: CAISDTGQAKNIQYF. DNA for the CDR3: TGTGCCATCAGTGATACAGGGCAGGCCAAAAACATTCAGTACTTC.

J is TRBJ1-2 and V is TRBV10-3, with D possibly matching TRBD1 (5 bases). This CDR3 has 13 residues. V lost 9 bases, J lost 3 bases, and 14 bases lay in between. The germline CDR1 and CDR2 sequences are ENHRY and SYGVKD. The CDR3 nucleotides are TGTGCCATACGACCCAGGGCGGACTATGGCTACACCTTC. Translated: CAIRPRADYGYTF.

This clone was counted a single time. The chain uses TRBV6-5 and TRBJ2-1, with a possible D match to TRBD2 (7 bases). Per germline, CDR1 MNHEY and CDR2 SVGAGI. Trimming removed 8 bases from V and 6 bases from J, with 17 bases in between. The CDR3 consists of 14 residues. CDR3 loop: CASSGGPRPNEQFF. The CDR3 DNA is TGTGCCAGCTCCGGGGGGCCAAGACCCAATGAGCAGTTCTTC.

J is TRBJ1-6 and V is TRBV4-1; D remains ambiguous. The CDR3 contains 15 residues. Germline-derived CDR1 and CDR2 are MGHRA and YSYEKL. Trimming removed 6 bases from V and 0 bases from J, with 9 bases in between. The CDR3 DNA follows: TGCGCCAGCAGTCCGTCCAGCTCCTATAATTCACCCCTCCACTTT. It encodes CASSPSSSYNSPLHF.

The J gene is TRBJ2-1, the V gene TRBV2; D call uncertain. Trimming removed 7 bases at V and 6 bases at J, with 10 bases between. CDR3 length equals 12 residues. Germline CDR1 SNHLY, CDR2 FYNNEI. CDR3 in amino acids: CASNEFLNEQFF. The DNA for the CDR3 is TGTGCCAGCAACGAGTTTCTCAATGAGCAGTTCTTC. Full variable domain (remainder filled in from reference TRBV2 and TRBJ2-1): EPEVTQTPSHQVTQMGQEVILRCVPISNHLYFYWYRQILGQKVEFLVSFYNNEISEKSEIFDDQFSVERPDGSNFTLKIRSTKLEDSAMYFCASNEFLNEQFFGPGTRLTVL.

This clone was picked up one time. The junction and the germline gene differ at one end; a read error may be behind it. The chain employs TRBV25-1 and TRBJ2-3; D is ambiguous. CDR3 length equals 11 residues. CDR1 and CDR2 from the germline V gene are MGHDK and SYGVNS. CDR3 region: CASSDSLLLSF. CDR3 in DNA: TGTGCCAGCAGTGATAGCCTACTACTCTCTTTT.

V gene TRBV3-1 (or the pseudogene TRBV3-2) combines with J gene TRBJ2-3; perhaps TRBD2 as D (7 bases). From germline, CDR1 is LGHDT and CDR2 YNNKEL (reference sequence). This CDR3 has 17 amino acids. Trimming left V 0 bases short and J 5 bases short, with 18 bases between. This chain's CDR3 is CASSQEWGGPFGDTQYF. The CDR3, as DNA: TGTGCCAGCAGCCAAGAATGGGGGGGGCCGTTCGGAGATACGCAGTATTTT.

With regard to this clone: The same CDR3 also results from other DNA sequences found in this sample. V gene TRBV19 combines with J gene TRBJ2-5; TRBD2 matches at 9 bases. V trimming: 5 bases; J trimming: 4 bases; junction bases outside the gene matches: 5. Germline CDR1 reads LNHDA; CDR2 reads SQIVND (reference sequence). This CDR3 is 14 amino acids long. The CDR3 nucleotides read TGTGCCAGTAGTCTCGGGACTAGCCCAGAGACCCAGTACTTC. Its translation: CASSLGTSPETQYF.

The count of this clone is one. The rearrangement links TRBV7-9 to TRBJ2-7, with D tentatively TRBD1 (6 bases). This CDR3 has 14 amino acids. V lost 3 bases and J 3 bases, leaving 12 bases between the germline ends. Germline loops: CDR1 SEHNR, CDR2 FQNEAQ (reference sequence). The CDR3 loop reads CASSFGQTRYEQYF. The CDR3 nucleotides are TGTGCCAGCAGCTTCGGACAGACTCGCTACGAGCAGTACTTC. The variable domain in full, with the rest retrieved from reference TRBV7-9 and TRBJ2-7, is DTGVSQNPRHKITKRGQNVTFRCDPISEHNRLYWYRQTLGQGPEFLTYFQNEAQLEKSRLLSDRFSAERPKGSFSTLEIQRTEQGDSAMYLCASSFGQTRYEQYFGPGTRLTVT.